Included here is one T cell receptor beta chain sequence, with context. Its antigen is currently unknown. This table comes from immunoSEQ multiplex PCR, and its TCRdb copy is limited to in-frame clones, with some not included. The sample records almost 70,000 clones, just under 75% being singletons. There are 15 residues in the CDR3. V gave up 6 bases and J gave up 3 bases; unmatched junction bases: 6. Germline V gene data show CDR1 as MNHEY and CDR2 as SVGAGI. This entry comes from a study of vaccination effects on CD4 cells after COVID-19. At the level of the study: The median interval between the second dose and post-vaccine sampling was 72 days.

Before sequencing, viral peptide pools were used by the ViraFEST assay to expand antigen-specific CD4+ T cells. Culturing for roughly 9 days preceded CD4+ T cell isolation. BNT162b2 vaccine or mRNA-1273 vaccine was given to participants in two doses. Wells each received around 2.2 million PBMC, cultured with approximately 9.1 IU/ml IL-2 and about 9.3 ug/ml peptides. Points from the study as a whole: Just 1 of 255 vaccine-induced clones in healthy recipients was cross-reactive.

The sequence derives from a human donor who received a COVID-19 vaccine. The chain links TRBV6-5 to TRBJ2-2; 8 bases fit TRBD1. Source: CD4+ T cells from PBMCs cultured with HCoV-229E spike peptides, taken after COVID-19 vaccination. This CDR3 is CASSRGQGYTGELFF. CDR3 nucleotides: TGTGCCAGCAGCCGTGGACAGGGTTACACCGGGGAGCTGTTTTTT.